This T cell receptor beta chain was captured by sequencing in a study of T cells after yellow fever vaccination. Overall study context: When fractions had low cell numbers, they were prepared with SMART-Seq v4 Ultra Low Input.

TCRdb re-called the 5' RACE reads through MiXCR, storing one row per CDR3 protein. Here the sample spans hundreds of thousands of distinct CDR3 sequences, approximately 12% being singletons. CDR1 is SGHRS, CDR2 YFSETQ, per germline. Between the trimmed V and J ends, which lost 0 bases and 2 bases, there was a span of 18 bases. This CDR3 comprises 18 residues. This clonotype was seen only a few times. Its antigen is unknown. Whole-study findings and limits: After the booster, about 95% of CD4 and about nine tenths of CD8 primary-response clones were re-detected.

The V gene is TRBV5-1, the J gene TRBJ2-1; D remains unclear. The source of this sequence is a man between 18 and 29 years old who received the YFV17D yellow fever vaccine. The sample in question was CD4+ T cells sorted from PBMCs, obtained 15 days after the yellow fever booster vaccination. CDR3 sequence reads: CASSLERGAVPAYNEQFF. Here the CDR3 DNA reads TGCGCCAGCAGCTTGGAACGCGGCGCAGTCCCCGCCTACAATGAGCAGTTCTTC.